This T cell receptor beta chain came from a study of shared clonotypes between healthy human individuals. Study context: Three CD4 naive, three CD4 memory, two CD8 naive and one CD8 memory plate were used per donor.

Adult Caucasians living in Nashville, Tennessee made up all of the donors. The run depth of the assay was deep. For each subset, genomic DNA was distributed in equal portions over several immunoSEQ plates. The method was immunoSEQ multiplex PCR; TCRdb's version includes in-frame clones alone and lacks a portion of them. The table lists approximately 2.5 million clones, approximately 93% of them singletons. CDR3 length: 14 amino acids. With 4 bases clipped from V and 5 bases from J, the junction kept 3 bases outside the gene matches. Germline CDR1 reads SGHRS; CDR2 reads YFSETQ. The clonotype was recovered from a man aged 18 to 35 in good health. Some clones in this sample may be carry-over from other donors' samples. The sequenced sample was naive CD4+ T cells from PBMCs. Stated subset: CD45RA+ positively selected. V usage is TRBV5-1 and J usage is TRBJ1-5; 10 bases line up with TRBD1. CDR3 nucleotides: TGCGCCAGCAGCATGGGGACAGGGGATCAGCCCCAGCATTTT. Protein product: CASSMGTGDQPQHF.